This TCR beta chain was identified during a study of cytomegalovirus exposure and HLA in healthy donors. 60 Vbeta and 13 Jbeta primers were used in PCR. Sequencing was performed with immunoSEQ multiplex PCR; in TCRdb, only in-frame clones are kept and a portion is missing. The sample lists some 150,000 clones; 60% to 85% were seen once. With respect to this clone: Its antigen remains unknown.

The germline V gene has CDR1 MNHEY and CDR2 SMNVEV (reference sequence). Trimming took 2 bases from V and 0 from J, leaving 16 bases between them. The CDR3 is 17 amino acids. Study-wide points: Immune exposure data for these donors was limited to CMV serostatus. There was a cluster of highly shared sequence variants that was likely a sequencing artifact.

The rearrangement uses TRBV27 and TRBJ2-5; TRBD1 might be the D (6 bases). The sample was PBMCs. The sequence derives from a woman aged 40 to 50 in good health and CMV-seropositive. The DNA of the CDR3 is TGTGCCAGCAGTTTAAGGGCAGGGGTCGTACACCAAGAGACCCAGTACTTC. This codes for CASSLRAGVVHQETQYF.